The present TCR beta chain was sequenced within a study of T cells in Graves' hyperthyroidism and ophthalmopathy. Whole-study results and caveats: Among thyroid clonotypes expanded above 0.001, most also appeared in blood.

Exclusion of a patient resulted from uncontrolled infection, other autoimmune disease, pregnancy or lactation. From 9 to 10 ml of fresh peripheral blood, PBMCs were isolated. This clonotype was found many times. What it binds is unknown. Using RNA transcripts as the source, TCR beta CDR3 regions were amplified. Initially, a first-round RT-PCR of the TCR CDR3 employed the HTBI primer set. MiXCR, run by TCRdb on the multiplex PCR reads, gives a single entry per CDR3 protein. The data show around 700,000 distinct CDR3 sequences, about 35% seen once. Material: blood. The sequence came from a woman in her forties with Graves' hyperthyroidism.

The DNA of the CDR3 is TGTGCCACCCGCGGGGAACCTTGGGATTCACCCCTCCACTTT. Translating gives CATRGEPWDSPLHF. This chain links TRBV24-1 with TRBJ1-6; no clear D. Germline V gene lookup returns CDR1 KGHDR and CDR2 SFDVKD. V was cut by 9 bases and J by 8 bases, with 16 bases left in between. CDR3 length: 14 amino acids.